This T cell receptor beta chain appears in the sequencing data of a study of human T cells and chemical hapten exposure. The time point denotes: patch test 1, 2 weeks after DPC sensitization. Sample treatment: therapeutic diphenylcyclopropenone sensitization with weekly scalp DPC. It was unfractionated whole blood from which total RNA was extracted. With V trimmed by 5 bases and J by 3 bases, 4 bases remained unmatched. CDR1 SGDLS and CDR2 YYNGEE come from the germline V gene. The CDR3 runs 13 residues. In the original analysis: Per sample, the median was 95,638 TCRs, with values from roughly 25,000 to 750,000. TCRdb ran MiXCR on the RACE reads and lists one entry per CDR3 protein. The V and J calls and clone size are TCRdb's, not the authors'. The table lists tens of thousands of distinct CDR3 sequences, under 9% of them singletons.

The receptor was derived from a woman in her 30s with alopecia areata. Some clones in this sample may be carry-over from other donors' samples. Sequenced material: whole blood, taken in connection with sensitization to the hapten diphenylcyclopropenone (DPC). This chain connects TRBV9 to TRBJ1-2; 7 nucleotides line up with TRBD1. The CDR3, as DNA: TGTGCCAGCAGTGTTACAGGGGACTATGGCTACACCTTC. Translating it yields CASSVTGDYGYTF.